Here is one TCR beta chain with its context. Antigen: not known. Each TCR beta cDNA library carried unique molecular identifiers. TCRdb ran MiXCR on the PCR reads and lists one entry per CDR3 protein. The data hold roughly 670,000 distinct CDR3 sequences, with more than 50% observed a single time. The data are from a study of post-analysis software for immune sequencing data. Study summary: Courses of disease covered relapsing-remitting, secondary progressive and progressive-relapsing multiple sclerosis. Points from the study as a whole: Pronounced co-clustering by F measure was evident among identically batched samples. Comparison with controls showed significantly lower normalized Chao1 diversity in multiple sclerosis patients. Patients had higher frequencies than controls of roughly 5 TRBV segments, including TRBV5-6, TRBV5-1 and TRBV20-1.

The V gene lost 0 bases and the J gene lost 6 bases, with 12 bases spanning the gap. The germline CDR1 and CDR2 sequences are WNHNN and SYGVQD (reference sequence). The CDR3 totals 15 residues. Sequencing used blood. The chain has TRBV10-1 and TRBJ2-1, with D maybe TRBD2 (5 bases). This sequence originates from a girl between 2 and 10 years old with multiple sclerosis. The CDR3 DNA follows: TGCGCCAGCAGTGAGTCGCAACTAGAATCCAATGAGCAGTTCTTC. Amino acid sequence: CASSESQLESNEQFF.